The 22 T cell receptor beta chains given below trace back to one sample, sequenced in a study of low-dose radiotherapy and immunotherapy resistance in tumors. TRAV- and TRBV-specific primers primed first-strand cDNA, covering alpha and beta chains. With a V-primer adapter and a constant-region primer, TCRs were amplified for around 21 PCR cycles. TCRdb reanalysed the reads using MiXCR and keeps one entry per CDR3 protein. The sample yields more than 70,000 distinct CDR3 sequences, about a third seen once. Time point meaning: before trial treatment. The sequenced sample was PBMCs, obtained before treatment. Receptor source: a female donor with ovarian cancer.

This clonotype has a handful of counts. This chain joins TRBV19 and TRBJ1-6; D call uncertain. This CDR3 has 14 residues. From germline, CDR1 is LNHDA and CDR2 SQIVND (reference sequence). V shed 9 bases and J shed 9 bases, with 18 bases lying between them. CDR3 coding DNA: TGTGCCAGCCACCACCCGGGGTACGGTTCACCCCTCCACTTT. Translating it yields CASHHPGYGSPLHF. The entire variable domain, with the rest obtained from reference TRBV19 and TRBJ1-6, is as follows: DGGITQSPKYLFRKEGQNVTLSCEQNLNHDAMYWYRQDPGQGLRLIYYSQIVNDFQKGDIAEGYSVSREKKESFPLTVTSAQKNPTAFYLCASHHPGYGSPLHFGNGTRLTVT.

The gene calls are TRBV11-2 and TRBJ2-5; 8 bases align to TRBD2. The CDR3 length is 15 residues. V shed 5 bases, J shed 5 bases, and the junction held 10 bases outside the gene matches. Germline V CDR1 and CDR2: SGHAT, FQNNGV. This chain's CDR3 is CASSPGGRRGETQYF. In DNA, the CDR3 is TGTGCCAGCAGCCCGGGAGGGCGCCGGGGGGAGACCCAGTACTTC.

The sample holds a few counts of this clonotype. The DNA of the CDR3 is TGTGCCAGCAGCATCGGGACAGGGCCCATGGATACGCAGTATTTT. Its translation is CASSIGTGPMDTQYF. This chain uses TRBV11-2 with TRBJ2-3; 9 bases align to TRBD1. Germline V gene lookup returns CDR1 SGHAT and CDR2 FQNNGV. V lost 5 bases to trimming and J lost 6 bases; unmatched junction nucleotides: 9. This CDR3 has 15 residues.

This clonotype has more than one count but fewer than ten. A far larger clone is only one base removed, so a read error is likely. This chain links TRBV28 with TRBJ2-4; D is ambiguous. This CDR3 has 15 residues. The V gene's germline CDR1 is MDHEN and CDR2 SYDVKM. The V end was cut by 6 bases, the J end by 13 bases, with 25 bases between. For the CDR3, the DNA is TGTGCCAGCAGCCCTTCGGACGGCTATTACAATGAGCAGTACTTC. Its translation is CASSPSDGYYNEQYF.

This rearrangement joins TRBV5-1 to TRBJ1-1; 8 bases map to TRBD1. Germline CDR1 reads SGHRS; CDR2 reads YFSETQ. After removal of 4 bases from V and 1 base from J, the junction contained 3 bases not matched to a gene. This CDR3 contains 14 residues. This chain's CDR3 is CASSRGTGNTEAFF. The CDR3 DNA reads TGCGCCAGCAGCCGCGGGACAGGGAACACTGAAGCTTTCTTT.

This clonotype was recorded at least ten times. The gene calls are TRBV4-1 and TRBJ1-5; D is undetermined. Trimming removed 0 bases from V and 10 bases from J, with 10 bases in between. The CDR3 spans 13 residues. CDR1 and CDR2 from the germline V gene are MGHRA and YSYEKL. CDR3 bases: TGCGCCAGCAGCCAAGATCCCCTCGCCCCCCAGCATTTT. Its translation: CASSQDPLAPQHF.

A word on this clonotype: A far more abundant clone sits one base away, making this likely a read error. The chain is built from TRBV5-1 and TRBJ2-1, with 7 bases fitting TRBD1. The V gene's germline CDR1 is SGHRS and CDR2 YFSETQ. There are 14 residues in the CDR3. Losses at the gene ends were 0 bases for V and 10 bases for J; bases not matched to a gene: 7. This CDR3 is CASSLAGQHYEQFF. The CDR3 DNA reads TGCGCCAGCAGCTTGGCGGGACAGCACTACGAGCAGTTCTTC. Filled out from reference TRBV5-1 and TRBJ2-1, the complete variable domain reads KAGVTQTPRYLIKTRGQQVTLSCSPISGHRSVSWYQQTPGQGLQFLFEYFSETQRNKGNFPGRFSGRQFSNSRSEMNVSTLELGDSALYLCASSLAGQHYEQFFGPGTRLTVL.

About this clonotype itself: A single base is all that separates this from a far larger clone, so a read error is likely. The CDR3 carries no conserved terminal phenylalanine or tryptophan, so it likely arises from a read error. This chain links TRBV13 with TRBJ2-3, with 9 bases identical to TRBD2. Trimming cost V 5 bases and J 3 bases; bases outside gene matches: 9. Germline values: CDR1 PRHDT, CDR2 FYEKMQ (reference sequence). CDR3 length: 16 residues. CDR3 sequence (DNA): TGTGCCAGCAGCGCTGTTAGCGGGAGTGGAACAGATACGCAGTATTTG. This encodes CASSAVSGSGTDTQYL.

The gene calls are TRBV27 and TRBJ2-3, with a tentative D call TRBD1 (6 bases). Germline values: CDR1 MNHEY, CDR2 SMNVEV (reference sequence). Trimming left V 6 bases short and J 0 bases short, with 10 bases between. The CDR3 is made up of 14 amino acids. CDR3 residues: CASSEDSSTDTQYF. The CDR3 bases are TGTGCCAGCAGCGAGGACAGTAGCACAGATACGCAGTATTTT.

Ten or more counts support this clonotype. V gene TRBV20-1 combines with J gene TRBJ2-5; 8 positions match TRBD2. This CDR3 is 13 amino acids long. V lost 4 bases and J lost 5; bases outside the gene matches: 6. Germline assignment: CDR1 DFQATT and CDR2 SNEGSKA (reference sequence). CDR3 nucleotides: TGCAGTGCTACGGGGGGGCGGTGGGAGACCCAGTACTTC. This gives the protein CSATGGRWETQYF.

This clonotype appeared a few times. The rearrangement links TRBV29-1 to TRBJ2-1; weak D call: TRBD1 (6 bases). Trimming removed 5 bases at V and 8 bases at J, with 13 bases between. The CDR3 length is 12 residues. Looked up from germline, CDR1 is SQVTM and CDR2 is ANQGSEA. The CDR3 spells CSVSRGGHEQFF. As DNA, the CDR3 is TGCAGCGTTTCGAGAGGGGGACATGAGCAGTTCTTC.

The V gene is TRBV6-1, the J gene TRBJ2-7; D is ambiguous. Trimming took off 2 bases at V and 4 bases at J, with 3 bases between the two ends. Germline V CDR1 and CDR2: MNHNS, SASEGT. CDR3 length: 11 amino acids. The CDR3 DNA follows: TGTGCCAGCAGTGAAAGGTACGAGCAGTACTTC. It codes for CASSERYEQYF.

This clonotype appeared many times. The CDR3 sequence is CASSRVTGGIYNEQFF. The DNA of the CDR3 is TGTGCCAGCAGTCGCGTGACAGGGGGGATATACAATGAGCAGTTCTTC. The chain carries TRBV6-2 or TRBV6-3 and TRBJ2-1, with 9 bases identical to TRBD1. Unmatched junction bases numbered 9, after V lost 5 bases and J lost 4 bases. From germline, CDR1 is MNHEY and CDR2 SVGEGT. The length of the CDR3 is 16 residues.

V usage is TRBV23-1 and J usage is TRBJ2-5; 8 positions match TRBD2. TRBV23-1 is an ORF for which the function is uncertain. V dropped 10 bases and J dropped 3; count of bases not matched to a gene: 13. The CDR3 sequence is 15 residues long. CDR3 bases: TGCGCCACCCCCCGCTGGGGGGGACTAGAAGAGACCCAGTACTTC. This encodes CATPRWGGLEETQYF.

This clonotype was picked up many times. The chain joins TRBV3-1 to TRBJ2-3; D gene ambiguous. The V gene's germline CDR1 is LGHDT and CDR2 YNNKEL (reference sequence). Trimming stripped 5 bases from V and 4 bases from J, with 19 bases between. The CDR3 sequence is 16 residues long. The CDR3 DNA reads as TGTGCCAGCAGCTTCCAGGCGTCCGCTGGTGCAGATACGCAGTATTTT. Its translation is CASSFQASAGADTQYF.

In its sample, this clonotype was seen many times. J is TRBJ1-2 and V is TRBV5-6; TRBD1 matches 7 bases. Unmatched junction bases numbered 7, after V lost 2 bases and J lost 6 bases. This CDR3 is built from 14 residues. Germline V gene data show CDR1 as SGHDT and CDR2 as YYEEEE. Written as DNA, the CDR3 is TGTGCCAGCAGCTTTAACAGGGGTCTTGATGGCTACACCTTC. Translation gives CASSFNRGLDGYTF.

This clonotype has only a few counts. The genes are TRBV29-1 and TRBJ2-2; a weak D match, TRBD2 (5 bases). Germline V gene sequence: CDR1 SQVTM, CDR2 ANQGSEA. The CDR3 totals 13 residues. Trimming stripped 4 bases from V and 2 bases from J, with 8 bases between. This CDR3 is CSVAGGNTGELFF. CDR3 in DNA: TGCAGCGTTGCCGGAGGAAACACCGGGGAGCTGTTTTTT.

The table lists this clonotype with a few counts. The rearrangement joins TRBV5-1 to TRBJ2-1; TRBD1 matches at 8 bases. The junction had 5 bases not matched to a gene; V was cut back by 1 base and J by 5 bases. Per the germline V gene, CDR1 is SGHRS and CDR2 is YFSETQ. The CDR3 is 15 amino acids. The CDR3 nucleotides read TGCGCCAGCAGCTTGTGGCAGGGGGCGAACAATGAGCAGTTCTTC. Its protein product is CASSLWQGANNEQFF.

The genes are TRBV5-8 and TRBJ2-5; 7 nucleotides match TRBD1. The CDR3 is 14 amino acids. Germline CDR1 reads SGHTS; CDR2 reads YDEGEE. J was trimmed by 5 bases and V by 6 bases; bases with no gene match: 10. CDR3 residues: CASNNRDSDETQYF. The CDR3, as DNA: TGTGCCAGCAACAACCGGGACAGCGATGAGACCCAGTACTTC.

V is TRBV6-2 or TRBV6-3 and J is TRBJ2-3; TRBD2 aligns across 12 bases. The J segment lost 1 base and the V segment lost 7 bases, leaving 15 bases of the junction unmatched. Germline V gene data show CDR1 as MNHEY and CDR2 as SVGEGT. There are 19 residues in the CDR3. CDR3 in amino acids: CASTNRRTSGILGTDTQYF. CDR3 in DNA: TGTGCCAGCACCAATCGAAGGACTAGCGGGATATTGGGCACAGATACGCAGTATTTT.

The genes are TRBV4-1 and TRBJ2-1; 10 positions agree with TRBD2. The V and J ends lost 1 base and 10 bases, in that order; junction bases with no gene match: 10. The CDR3 loop spans 16 amino acids. CDR1 MGHRA and CDR2 YSYEKL come from the germline V gene. In nucleotides, the CDR3 is TGCGCCAGCAGCCAAGGGCTAGCGGGAGATGGATGGGAGCAGTTCTTC. Amino acids: CASSQGLAGDGWEQFF.

This clonotype was seen at least ten times. The chain uses TRBV5-1 and TRBJ2-1; D is unclear. Germline V gene sequence: CDR1 SGHRS, CDR2 YFSETQ. The CDR3 is 16 amino acids. The V and J ends lost 4 bases and 0 bases respectively, with 14 bases between them. The CDR3 reads CASSPTNLNSYNEQFF. CDR3 DNA sequence: TGCGCCAGCAGCCCAACTAACCTAAACTCCTACAATGAGCAGTTCTTC.